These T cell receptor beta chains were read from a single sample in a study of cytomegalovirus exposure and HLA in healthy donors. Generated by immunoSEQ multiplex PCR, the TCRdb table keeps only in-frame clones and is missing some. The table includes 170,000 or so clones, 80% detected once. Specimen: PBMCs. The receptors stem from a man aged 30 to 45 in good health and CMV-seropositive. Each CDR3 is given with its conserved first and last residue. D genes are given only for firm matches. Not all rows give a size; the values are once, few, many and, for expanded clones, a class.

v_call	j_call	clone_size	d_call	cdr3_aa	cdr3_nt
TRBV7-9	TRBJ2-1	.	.	CASSPWGTDPFNEQFF	TGTGCCAGCAGCCCCTGGGGCACGGACCCGTTCAATGAGCAGTTCTTC
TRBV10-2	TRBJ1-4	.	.	CASRDLGGATNEKLFF	TGCGCCAGCCGAGACCTGGGGGGGGCAACTAATGAAAAACTGTTTTTT
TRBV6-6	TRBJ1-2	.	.	CASTSQAGYGYTF	TGTGCCAGCACCTCACAAGCGGGCTATGGCTACACCTTC
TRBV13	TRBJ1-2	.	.	CASSLSSGANYGYTF	TGTGCCAGCAGCTTAAGCTCGGGAGCTAACTATGGCTACACCTTC
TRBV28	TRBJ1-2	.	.	CASSLGSHGYTF	TGTGCCAGCAGTTTGGGGAGTCATGGCTACACCTTC
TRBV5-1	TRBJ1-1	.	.	CASSLAGDTEAFF	TGCGCCAGCAGCTTGGCCGGGGATACTGAAGCTTTCTTT
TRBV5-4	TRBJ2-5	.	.	CASSLDAGGETQYF	TGTGCCAGCAGCTTGGATGCAGGAGGGGAGACCCAGTACTTC
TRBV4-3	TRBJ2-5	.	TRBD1	CASSQGATGGNGETQYF	TGCGCCAGCAGCCAAGGGGCGACAGGGGGTAATGGTGAGACCCAGTACTTC
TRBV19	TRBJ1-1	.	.	CASSPPGGSRGMNTEAFF	TGTGCCAGTAGTCCCCCCGGAGGATCAAGAGGGATGAACACTGAAGCTTTCTTT
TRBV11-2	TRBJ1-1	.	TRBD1	CASSLGQGAGNTEAFF	TGTGCCAGCAGCTTAGGACAGGGGGCCGGGAACACTGAAGCTTTCTTT
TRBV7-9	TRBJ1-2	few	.	CASSLGLYGYTF	TGTGCCAGCAGCTTGGGCCTCTATGGCTACACCTTC
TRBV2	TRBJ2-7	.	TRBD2	CASRSQSGGSYEQYF	TGTGCCAGCAGGTCCCAGAGCGGGGGCTCCTACGAGCAGTACTTC
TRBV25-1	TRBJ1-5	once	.	CASSGTGNSNQPQHF	TGTGCCAGCAGTGGAACAGGGAATAGCAATCAGCCCCAGCATTTT